A single sample gave rise to the 17 T cell receptor beta chains below, sequenced in a study of T-cell reconstitution after alpha-beta-depleted transplantation in children. It was with unique molecular identifiers that the TCRbeta library was prepared. MiXCR, applied by TCRdb to the PCR reads, yields one record per CDR3 protein. The table lists 450,000 to 550,000 distinct CDR3 sequences, about an eighth of them singletons. Sequences were derived from PBMCs, mostly from graft donor cells, sampled 180 days after TCRalphabeta/CD19-depleted stem cell transplant. The receptors stem from a female patient between 2 and 15 years old who had a stem cell transplant for aplastic anemia, so the T cells may come from the graft donor.

CDR3 sequence reads: CASSDRDRGPNEQFF. CDR3 DNA sequence: TGCGCCAGCAGTGACCGGGACAGGGGTCCCAATGAGCAGTTCTTC. This rearrangement joins TRBV10-1 to TRBJ2-1; 10 bases align to TRBD1. The CDR3 loop spans 15 amino acids. Germline V gene data show CDR1 as WNHNN and CDR2 as SYGVQD (reference sequence). Losses at the gene ends were 3 bases for V and 6 bases for J; bases not matched to a gene: 5.

This clonotype came up a few times. In nucleotides, the CDR3 is TGCGCCAGCAGCCTGTCTAGCGGGAGGGTCAATGAGCAGTTCTTC. Protein product: CASSLSSGRVNEQFF. The chain recombines TRBV5-1 with TRBJ2-1, with 12 bases matching TRBD2. From germline, CDR1 is SGHRS and CDR2 YFSETQ. V dropped 4 bases and J dropped 6; count of bases not matched to a gene: 5. The CDR3 is 15 amino acids.

This clonotype turned up a few times. The rearrangement uses TRBV4-3 and TRBJ2-1, with TRBD2 matching 7 bases. J lost 0 bases, V lost 0 bases, and 11 bases had no gene match. The CDR3 loop spans 19 amino acids. In germline, CDR1 is LGHNA, CDR2 YSLEER. CDR3 protein: CASSQDLYIQRDSYNEQFF. The CDR3 region has the DNA TGCGCCAGCAGCCAAGACCTGTATATTCAGCGGGACTCCTACAATGAGCAGTTCTTC.

This clonotype came up a few times. The chain recombines TRBV6-2 or TRBV6-3 with TRBJ2-7, with D perhaps matching TRBD1 or TRBD2 (6 bases each). The CDR3 runs 16 residues. With 2 bases removed from V and 0 bases from J, the gap between germline ends came to 14 bases. Germline lookup yields CDR1 MNHEY and CDR2 SVGEGT. The DNA for the CDR3 is TGTGCCAGCAGTTACGGCTACGGGGGACACTCCTACGAGCAGTACGTC. Translation gives CASSYGYGGHSYEQYV.

This clonotype appeared a single time. The J gene is TRBJ2-3, the V gene TRBV27; D gene uncertain. V dropped 7 bases and J dropped 6 bases, with 14 bases sitting between them. The CDR3 runs 13 residues. The germline V gene has CDR1 MNHEY and CDR2 SMNVEV (reference sequence). The CDR3 sequence is CASTSRGEDTQYF. As DNA, the CDR3 is TGTGCCAGCACTAGTCGAGGAGAGGATACGCAGTATTTT.

In this sample, this clonotype turned up a few times. A read error may account for a junction end that differs from germline. The chain combines TRBV6-1 with TRBJ2-1, with 7 bases lining up with TRBD2. This CDR3 contains 15 residues. Germline lookup yields CDR1 MNHNS and CDR2 SASEGT. The CDR3 is CASREAGRSYNEQFF. In nucleotides, the CDR3 is TGTGCCAGCAGGGAAGCGGGAAGGTCGTACAATGAGCAGTTCTTC.

This clonotype was picked up a small number of times. The rearrangement uses TRBV7-8 and TRBJ2-3; D uncertain. V lost 1 base to trimming and J lost 7 bases, with 18 bases between them. The CDR3 contains 16 residues. The germline V gene has CDR1 SGHVS and CDR2 FQNEAQ. The CDR3 is CASSLVASTVGNTQYF. The CDR3 DNA follows: TGTGCCAGCAGCTTAGTTGCCAGCACCGTCGGTAATACGCAGTATTTT.

This clonotype was counted once. The chain has TRBV20-1 and TRBJ2-1; 7 nucleotides match TRBD1. The CDR3 totals 16 residues. The trim removed 4 bases at V and 1 base at J, leaving 10 bases unmatched. Germline CDR1 reads DFQATT; CDR2 reads SNEGSKA (reference sequence). The DNA for the CDR3 is TGCAGTGCTAAATCGCGTCAGGGACAGTCCTACAATGAGCAGTTCTTC. Translation gives CSAKSRQGQSYNEQFF.

This clonotype has only a few counts. The chain combines TRBV18 with TRBJ2-1, with 7 bases that match TRBD2. CDR3 size: 16 residues. With 1 base clipped from V and 3 bases from J, the junction kept 6 bases outside the gene matches. Germline lookup yields CDR1 KGHSH and CDR2 LQKENI. This chain's CDR3 is CASSPRGGTNYNEQFF. The CDR3 nucleotides are TGTGCCAGCTCACCACGGGGGGGGACTAACTACAATGAGCAGTTCTTC. Drawing the rest from reference TRBV18 and TRBJ2-1, the complete variable domain is NAGVMQNPRHLVRRRGQEARLRCSPMKGHSHVYWYRQLPEEGLKFMVYLQKENIIDESGMPKERFSAEFPKEGPSILRIQQVVRGDSAAYFCASSPRGGTNYNEQFFGPGTRLTVL.

This chain connects TRBV29-1 to TRBJ2-5; D may be TRBD2 (5 bases). Germline CDR1 is SQVTM and CDR2 is ANQGSEA. V was shortened by 5 bases and J by 1 base, with 17 bases between the two germline ends. The CDR3 has 15 residues. In nucleotides, the CDR3 is TGCAGCGTTACCAGCGGAGGAGAACTCCAAGAGACCCAGTACTTC. This codes for CSVTSGGELQETQYF.

At least ten counts were recorded for this clonotype. This chain uses TRBV10-3 with TRBJ1-1; D is ambiguous. CDR3 length: 13 residues. Germline-derived CDR1 and CDR2 are ENHRY and SYGVKD. V was clipped by 11 bases and J by 3 bases, with 16 bases between them. The CDR3 here is CAARGSSHTEAFF. Here the CDR3 DNA reads TGTGCCGCGAGAGGGTCCTCCCACACTGAAGCTTTCTTT.

Comments on this clonotype: A much bigger clone sits one base away, suggesting this may be a read error. This chain connects TRBV29-1 to TRBJ1-5; D possibly corresponds to TRBD1 (6 bases). The germline V and J ends were trimmed by 8 bases and 2 bases, with 16 bases remaining between them. There are 14 residues in the CDR3. Germline assignment: CDR1 SQVTM and CDR2 ANQGSEA. CDR3 amino acids: CSLGGPGGNQPQHF. As DNA, the CDR3 is TGCAGCCTTGGGGGGCCCGGAGGCAATCAGCCCCAGCATTTT.

This clonotype was picked up a small number of times. This chain links TRBV20-1 with TRBJ2-3; D is uncertain. Trimming removed 6 bases from V and 2 bases from J, with 3 bases in between. This CDR3 comprises 10 residues. Germline CDR1 and CDR2: DFQATT and SNEGSKA (reference sequence). The DNA for the CDR3 is TGCAGTGCCATCACAGATACGCAGTATTTT. Translating gives CSAITDTQYF.

This clonotype was counted between two and nine times. CDR3 sequence reads: CASSLTRTLAGEQYV. The CDR3 DNA reads TGTGCCAGCAGCTTAACTAGGACACTTGCGGGGGAGCAGTACGTC. The V call is TRBV7-8, the J call TRBJ2-7; D might be TRBD2 (6 bases). CDR3 size: 15 residues. Germline values: CDR1 SGHVS, CDR2 FQNEAQ. Trimming took 2 bases from V and 7 from J, leaving 18 bases between them.

This clonotype came up a few times. The chain employs TRBV28 and TRBJ2-3; either TRBD1 or TRBD2 may fit D (5 bases each). CDR1 and CDR2 from the germline V gene are MDHEN and SYDVKM. The CDR3 has 15 residues. Trimming pared 5 bases from V and 1 base from J, leaving 13 bases between. The CDR3 region is CASSPGALGTDTQYF. The CDR3 DNA reads as TGTGCCAGCAGTCCCGGGGCGCTTGGCACAGATACGCAGTATTTT.

The J gene is TRBJ2-2, the V gene TRBV29-1; D is perhaps TRBD2 (6 bases). V was pared by 1 base and J by 4 bases, with 19 bases between. The CDR3 is made up of 17 amino acids. The germline V gene has CDR1 SQVTM and CDR2 ANQGSEA. The CDR3 protein is CSVEGISRVRGTGELFF. The CDR3 DNA follows: TGCAGCGTTGAAGGGATCAGCCGGGTGCGGGGCACCGGGGAGCTGTTTTTT.

This clonotype has just a few counts. This chain uses TRBV12-3 or TRBV12-4 with TRBJ1-3; TRBD1 aligns across 7 bases. The CDR3 totals 16 residues. After removal of 10 bases from V and 0 bases from J, the junction contained 12 bases not matched to a gene. This CDR3 reads CATYHGQDLSGNTIYF. The CDR3 bases are TGTGCCACCTACCACGGACAGGATCTCTCTGGAAACACCATATATTTT.